Following are 32 T cell receptor beta chains from one sample sequenced in a study of blood T cell repertoires in COVID-19. Sequencing used immunoSEQ multiplex PCR; TCRdb keeps in-frame clones, though not all of them. The sample holds roughly 95,000 clones; about nine tenths are singletons and the top ten take around 3.9%. The sequenced sample consisted of peripheral blood. These TCRs come from a woman in her 50s in a cohort sampled during active COVID-19.

The chain employs TRBV5-8 and TRBJ2-5; TRBD1 is a possible D gene (5 bases). The V gene's germline CDR1 is SGHTS and CDR2 YDEGEE. The CDR3 contains 17 residues. V lost 1 base to trimming and J lost 4 bases, with 20 bases between them. The CDR3 sequence: CASSLLFRVGAGETQYF. The CDR3 nucleotides read TGTGCCAGCAGCTTGTTATTCAGGGTAGGGGCAGGAGAGACCCAGTACTTC. Combining the CDR3 with reference TRBV5-8 and TRBJ2-5 gives the whole variable domain EAGVTQSPTHLIKTRGQQATLRCSPISGHTSVYWYQQALGLGLQFLLWYDEGEERNRGNFPPRFSGRQFPNYSSELNVNALELEDSALYLCASSLLFRVGAGETQYFGPGTRLLVL.

The J gene is TRBJ2-7, the V gene TRBV10-2, with TRBD2 as a possible D gene (5 bases). The CDR3 spans 15 residues. V was pared by 1 base and J by 7 bases, with 17 bases between. Germline assignment: CDR1 WSHSY and CDR2 SAAADI. The DNA for the CDR3 is TGCGCCAGCAGTGAGTGGACTGGAAAGAGGGAAGAGCAGTACTTC. It yields the protein CASSEWTGKREEQYF.

The chain recombines TRBV27 with TRBJ2-5, with TRBD1 matching 8 bases. J lost 1 base, V lost 6 bases, and 7 bases had no gene match. This CDR3 spans 15 amino acids. Germline V gene sequence: CDR1 MNHEY, CDR2 SMNVEV (reference sequence). The CDR3 protein is CASRRVTGGQETQYF. CDR3 DNA sequence: TGTGCCAGCAGACGAGTTACAGGGGGCCAAGAGACCCAGTACTTC.

This clone was counted once. The chain couples TRBV5-1 to TRBJ1-3, with D tentatively TRBD1 (5 bases). Trimming shortened V by 4 bases and J by 0 bases, and 11 bases separated the two germline ends. This CDR3 region has 15 residues. Germline V gives CDR1 SGHRS, CDR2 YFSETQ. DNA for the CDR3: TGCGCCAGCAGCGCCCGGGGGGGCTCTGGAAACACCATATATTTT. Amino acids: CASSARGGSGNTIYF.

This rearrangement joins TRBV7-3 to TRBJ2-1, with D hard to call. Trimming removed 2 bases at V and 0 bases at J, with 11 bases between. This CDR3 has 16 amino acids. Germline values: CDR1 SGHTA, CDR2 FQGTGA. CDR3 coding DNA: TGTGCCAGCAGCTTATCCCCGGAGAGCTCCTACAATGAGCAGTTCTTC. It translates to CASSLSPESSYNEQFF.

V gene TRBV19 combines with J gene TRBJ2-5; TRBD2 might be the D (6 bases). The CDR3 runs 16 residues. V lost 5 bases and J lost 3, with 19 bases in between. Germline loops: CDR1 LNHDA, CDR2 SQIVND (reference sequence). CDR3: CASSSPSGRTKETQYF. The CDR3 DNA follows: TGTGCCAGTAGTTCCCCCTCGGGACGGACTAAAGAGACCCAGTACTTC. The complete variable domain, with remaining parts taken from reference TRBV19 and TRBJ2-5, reads DGGITQSPKYLFRKEGQNVTLSCEQNLNHDAMYWYRQDPGQGLRLIYYSQIVNDFQKGDIAEGYSVSREKKESFPLTVTSAQKNPTAFYLCASSSPSGRTKETQYFGPGTRLLVL.

V is TRBV12-5 and J is TRBJ2-3; 8 bases map to TRBD1. The V gene's germline CDR1 is LGHNT and CDR2 FRNRAP. This CDR3 is 12 amino acids long. Trimming took 3 bases from V and 15 from J; bases not matched to a gene: 8. CDR3 bases: TGTGCTAGTGGTTTCCGACAGGGGAGACAATATTTT. Translating it yields CASGFRQGRQYF.

The chain combines TRBV11-3 with TRBJ2-2; possible D gene TRBD2, 5 bases. CDR1 is SGHNT and CDR2 is YENEEA in the germline V gene. This CDR3 is built from 15 residues. With 0 bases removed from V and 8 bases from J, the gap between germline ends came to 13 bases. CDR3 protein: CASSLDGLYKGELFF. The CDR3 region has the DNA TGTGCCAGCAGCTTAGATGGACTCTATAAGGGGGAGCTGTTTTTT.

J is TRBJ2-6 and V is TRBV7-3; no clear D. CDR1 is SGHTA and CDR2 is FQGTGA in the germline V gene. V gave up 5 bases and J gave up 1 base, with 6 bases separating them. The CDR3 has 14 residues. CDR3 DNA sequence: TGTGCCAGCAGCGTCGGGTCTGGGGCCAACGTCCTGACTTTC. This encodes CASSVGSGANVLTF. The variable domain in full, with the rest retrieved from reference TRBV7-3 and TRBJ2-6, is GAGVSQTPSNKVTEKGKYVELRCDPISGHTALYWYRQSLGQGPEFLIYFQGTGAADDSGLPNDRFFAVRPEGSVSTLKIQRTERGDSAVYLCASSVGSGANVLTFGAGSRLTVL.

The gene calls are TRBV24-1 and TRBJ1-2; D perhaps matches TRBD1 (6 bases). The V gene's germline CDR1 is KGHDR and CDR2 SFDVKD. The ends were cut back, 0 bases at V and 8 bases at J, with 12 bases in the middle. The CDR3 is made up of 14 amino acids. CDR3 sequence reads: CATSDLSRGRGYTF. For the CDR3, the DNA is TGTGCCACCAGTGATTTGTCCAGGGGTCGCGGCTACACCTTC.

The chain is built from TRBV6-2 or TRBV6-3 and TRBJ2-7; tentatively, D is TRBD1 (6 bases). In germline, CDR1 is MNHEY, CDR2 SVGEGT. The CDR3 runs 13 residues. The V end lost 6 bases, the J end lost 9 bases, and 18 bases lay between the germline ends. The CDR3 sequence is CASSWTRGIWQYF. The CDR3 DNA sequence: TGTGCCAGCAGCTGGACAAGGGGGATCTGGCAGTACTTC.

The chain joins TRBV10-3 to TRBJ1-5; a weak D match, TRBD1 (6 bases). Trimming took 6 bases from V and 0 from J, leaving 12 bases between them. Looked up from germline, CDR1 is ENHRY and CDR2 is SYGVKD. CDR3 length: 15 amino acids. DNA for the CDR3: TGTGCCATCAGCGGACAGAGTAATAGCAATCAGCCCCAGCATTTT. This codes for CAISGQSNSNQPQHF.

V usage is TRBV19 and J usage is TRBJ1-1, with unresolved D. The V end was cut by 7 bases, the J end by 11 bases, with 26 bases between. The CDR3 covers 15 residues. The germline CDR1 and CDR2 sequences are LNHDA and SQIVND (reference sequence). The CDR3 sequence: CASTVEGPVTEFAFF. The DNA for the CDR3 is TGTGCCAGTACCGTCGAGGGCCCTGTCACTGAATTCGCTTTCTTT.

This chain connects TRBV2 to TRBJ1-1; weak D call: TRBD1 (6 bases). With 8 bases removed from V and 9 bases from J, the gap between germline ends came to 22 bases. The CDR3 totals 14 residues. Germline V gives CDR1 SNHLY, CDR2 FYNNEI. The CDR3 is CASHTGNSPAKAFF. The CDR3 DNA follows: TGTGCCAGCCACACAGGGAATAGCCCCGCTAAAGCTTTCTTT.

V gene TRBV7-2 combines with J gene TRBJ2-7, with 8 bases lining up with TRBD2. The CDR3 is 13 residues long. Trimming at V came to 2 bases and at J to 6 bases, leaving 3 bases not matched to a gene. Germline loops: CDR1 SGHTA, CDR2 FQGNSA. The CDR3 DNA reads as TGTGCCAGCAGCTTACTCGGGAGGGGCGAGCAGTACTTC. It translates to CASSLLGRGEQYF.

The rearrangement joins TRBV10-3 to TRBJ1-5; D is perhaps TRBD1 (5 bases). The germline V and J ends were trimmed by 4 bases and 5 bases, with 15 bases remaining between them. The CDR3 totals 15 residues. CDR1 and CDR2 from the germline V gene are ENHRY and SYGVKD. The CDR3 DNA follows: TGTGCCATCAGTGGGGGGGGGACCTCGGATCAGCCCCAGCATTTT. Translation: CAISGGGTSDQPQHF.

J is TRBJ2-6 and V is TRBV3-1 (or the pseudogene TRBV3-2), with D possibly matching TRBD2 (6 bases). Between the trimmed V and J ends, which lost 1 base and 4 bases, there was a span of 11 bases. Germline CDR1 reads LGHDT; CDR2 reads YNNKEL (reference sequence). This CDR3 has 16 amino acids. The CDR3 bases are TGTGCCAGCAGCCAAGCCTGGGGAGGAGGGGCCAACGTCCTGACTTTC. It encodes CASSQAWGGGANVLTF.

The chain employs TRBV6-2 or TRBV6-3 and TRBJ2-2; D not resolved. V was shortened by 1 base and J by 1 base, with 7 bases between the two germline ends. In germline, CDR1 is MNHEY, CDR2 SVGEGT. The CDR3 totals 15 residues. The CDR3 bases are TGTGCCAGCAGTTACTTGTCCAGGAACACCGGGGAGCTGTTTTTT. Amino acid sequence: CASSYLSRNTGELFF.

J is TRBJ2-1 and V is TRBV27; a possible D gene is TRBD1 (5 bases). Germline CDR1 is MNHEY and CDR2 is SMNVEV (reference sequence). The CDR3 contains 16 residues. V shed 8 bases and J shed 0 bases, with 17 bases lying between them. The CDR3 region has the DNA TGTGCCAGCTGCCCCTCAGGGCTCCCCTCCTACAATGAGCAGTTCTTC. Its translation: CASCPSGLPSYNEQFF.

This chain links TRBV5-1 with TRBJ2-5; TRBD1 aligns across 12 bases. The germline CDR1 and CDR2 sequences are SGHRS and YFSETQ. The trim removed 4 bases at V and 5 bases at J, leaving 9 bases unmatched. CDR3 length equals 16 residues. CDR3 protein: CASSPTGQGAWETQYF. In DNA, the CDR3 is TGCGCCAGCAGCCCGACGGGACAGGGGGCCTGGGAGACCCAGTACTTC.

The chain uses TRBV7-9 and TRBJ2-3; a possible D gene is TRBD1 (5 bases). The germline V gene encodes CDR1 SEHNR and CDR2 FQNEAQ (reference sequence). The CDR3 is 14 amino acids. The V gene lost 5 bases and the J gene lost 5 bases, with 14 bases spanning the gap. The CDR3 nucleotides are TGTGCCAGCAGCACTACTCAGGGCATAGATACGCAGTATTTT. This codes for CASSTTQGIDTQYF.

In its sample, this clone was seen once. This rearrangement joins TRBV3-1 (or the pseudogene TRBV3-2) to TRBJ2-7; D possibly corresponds to TRBD1 (7 bases). This CDR3 is 14 amino acids long. Germline assignment: CDR1 LGHDT and CDR2 YNNKEL (reference sequence). Trimming took off 4 bases at V and 2 bases at J, with 12 bases between the two ends. CDR3 coding DNA: TGTGCCAGCAGCCTTCGCAGGGGGGCCTACGAGCAGTACTTC. This encodes CASSLRRGAYEQYF.

The rearrangement uses TRBV10-3 and TRBJ2-5; 14 bases map to TRBD2. This CDR3 is built from 17 residues. Germline V gives CDR1 ENHRY, CDR2 SYGVKD. V gave up 1 base and J gave up 7 bases; unmatched junction bases: 8. DNA of the CDR3: TGTGCCATCAGTGAGTACCAACTGGGACTAGCGGGGGTGACCCAGTACTTC. Translation: CAISEYQLGLAGVTQYF.

About this clone itself: In the same sample, other DNA sequences code for this CDR3. V usage is TRBV5-1 and J usage is TRBJ1-2; 8 bases fit TRBD1. V dropped 0 bases and J dropped 2; count of bases not matched to a gene: 3. The germline V gene encodes CDR1 SGHRS and CDR2 YFSETQ. The CDR3 covers 15 residues. The CDR3 nucleotides read TGCGCCAGCAGCTTGGGAGGGACAGGAAACTATGGCTACACCTTC. This encodes CASSLGGTGNYGYTF.

The CDR3 region has the DNA TGTGCCAGTAGTAGGTCGGGGGGCCGCAATCAGCCCCAGCATTTT. As protein: CASSRSGGRNQPQHF. The gene calls are TRBV19 and TRBJ1-5; possibly TRBD1 for D (6 bases). The CDR3 runs to 15 residues. V shed 4 bases and J shed 2 bases, with 12 bases lying between them. Germline CDR1 reads LNHDA; CDR2 reads SQIVND (reference sequence).

The chain carries TRBV7-3 and TRBJ2-2, with 8 bases lining up with TRBD2. The V gene's germline CDR1 is SGHTA and CDR2 FQGTGA. This CDR3 contains 16 residues. V lost 4 bases and J lost 4; bases outside the gene matches: 8. The CDR3 reads CASSSGLAGVTGELFF. CDR3 coding DNA: TGTGCCAGCAGCTCCGGACTAGCCGGCGTCACCGGGGAGCTGTTTTTT. The full variable domain, in which reference TRBV7-3 and TRBJ2-2 provide the parts outside the CDR3, is GAGVSQTPSNKVTEKGKYVELRCDPISGHTALYWYRQSLGQGPEFLIYFQGTGAADDSGLPNDRFFAVRPEGSVSTLKIQRTERGDSAVYLCASSSGLAGVTGELFFGEGSRLTVL.

J is TRBJ2-2 and V is TRBV29-1, with D possibly being TRBD1 (5 bases). Germline-derived CDR1 and CDR2 are SQVTM and ANQGSEA. V gave up 3 bases and J gave up 1 base, with 6 bases separating them. The length of the CDR3 is 13 residues. The CDR3 region is CSVDTGNTGELFF. CDR3 sequence (DNA): TGCAGCGTTGATACAGGGAACACCGGGGAGCTGTTTTTT.

The chain joins TRBV7-3 to TRBJ1-3; 9 nucleotides align to TRBD1. Germline assignment: CDR1 SGHTA and CDR2 FQGTGA. V dropped 5 bases and J dropped 6; count of bases not matched to a gene: 11. The CDR3 has 16 amino acids. Written as DNA, the CDR3 is TGTGCCAGCAGCAACACCCCGGGACAGGGTGAAAACACCATATATTTT. It is translated as CASSNTPGQGENTIYF. Variable domain in full (rest from reference TRBV7-3 and TRBJ1-3): GAGVSQTPSNKVTEKGKYVELRCDPISGHTALYWYRQSLGQGPEFLIYFQGTGAADDSGLPNDRFFAVRPEGSVSTLKIQRTERGDSAVYLCASSNTPGQGENTIYFGEGSWLTVV.

The J gene is TRBJ2-1, the V gene TRBV10-1; D is possibly TRBD1 (5 bases). V was pared by 0 bases and J by 8 bases, with 11 bases between. From germline, CDR1 is WNHNN and CDR2 SYGVQD (reference sequence). The CDR3 length is 14 residues. CDR3 coding DNA: TGCGCCAGCAGTGAGTCCTGGCAGGGCGATGAGCAGTTCTTC. Protein: CASSESWQGDEQFF.

The rearrangement links TRBV5-1 to TRBJ2-6, with D possibly being TRBD2 (6 bases). V gave up 3 bases and J gave up 2 bases, with 6 bases separating them. The CDR3 is 14 amino acids. From germline, CDR1 is SGHRS and CDR2 YFSETQ. Here the CDR3 reads CASSSGAGANVLTF. The CDR3 region has the DNA TGCGCCAGCAGCTCGGGGGCTGGGGCCAACGTCCTGACTTTC.

The chain joins TRBV6-5 to TRBJ2-7; 10 nucleotides agree with TRBD1. Germline CDR1 is MNHEY and CDR2 is SVGAGI. The CDR3 consists of 15 residues. J was trimmed by 5 bases and V by 2 bases; bases with no gene match: 6. The CDR3 DNA reads as TGTGCCAGCAGTTACCGGTCCGGGACAGGGGACGAGCAGTACTTC. It yields the protein CASSYRSGTGDEQYF.

This clone turned up a few times. The chain uses TRBV2 and TRBJ1-5; D is ambiguous. Trimming stripped 8 bases from V and 7 bases from J, with 15 bases between. The CDR3 loop spans 13 amino acids. Per the germline V gene, CDR1 is SNHLY and CDR2 is FYNNEI. CDR3 residues: CASGEGGLQPQHF. In DNA, the CDR3 is TGTGCCAGCGGCGAGGGAGGGTTGCAGCCCCAGCATTTT.